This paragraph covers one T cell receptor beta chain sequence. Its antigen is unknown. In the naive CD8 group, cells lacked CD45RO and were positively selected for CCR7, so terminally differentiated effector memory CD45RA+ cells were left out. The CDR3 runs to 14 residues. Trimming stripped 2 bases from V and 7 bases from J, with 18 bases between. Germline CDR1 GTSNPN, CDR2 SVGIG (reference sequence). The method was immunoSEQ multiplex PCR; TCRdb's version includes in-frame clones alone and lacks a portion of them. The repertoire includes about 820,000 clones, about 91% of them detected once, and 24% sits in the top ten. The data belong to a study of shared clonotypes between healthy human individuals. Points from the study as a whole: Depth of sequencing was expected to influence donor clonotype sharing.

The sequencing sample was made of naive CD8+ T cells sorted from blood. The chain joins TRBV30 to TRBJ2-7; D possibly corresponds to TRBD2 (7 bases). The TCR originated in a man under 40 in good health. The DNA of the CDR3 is TGTGCCTGGAGTTTTACCGCGGGGGCGGAGGAGCAGTACTTC. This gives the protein CAWSFTAGAEEQYF.